A selection of T cell receptor beta chains follows, all from one sample in a study of shared clonotypes between healthy human individuals. Some clones are missing from TCRdb's copy, which holds only in-frame ones; the method was immunoSEQ multiplex PCR. Among hundreds of thousands of clones listed, approximately 79% were seen once. Sample: memory CD4+ T cells sorted from blood. These receptors were collected from a woman in her twenties or thirties in good health. Each CDR3 is given without its conserved first and last residue.

v_call: TRBV30; j_call: TRBJ2-3; cdr3_aa: AWSAVLDTQY
v_call: TRBV28; j_call: TRBJ1-5; cdr3_aa: ASSRAQEPQH
v_call: TRBV7-9; j_call: TRBJ2-5; cdr3_aa: ASSLDEGQETQY
v_call: TRBV5-1; j_call: TRBJ2-5; cdr3_aa: ASSLGQREGQETQY
v_call: TRBV27; j_call: TRBJ1-2; cdr3_aa: ASSPGAGGYT
v_call: TRBV28; j_call: TRBJ1-2; cdr3_aa: ASSSYRGVFDGYT
v_call: TRBV18; j_call: TRBJ2-1; cdr3_aa: ASSSGQIINEQF
v_call: TRBV29-1; j_call: TRBJ2-3; cdr3_aa: SVEGGADTQY
v_call: TRBV5-1; j_call: TRBJ2-1; cdr3_aa: ASSLRGPAGKTYNEQF
v_call: TRBV7-9; j_call: TRBJ2-5; cdr3_aa: ASSLEGAQY
v_call: TRBV14; j_call: TRBJ1-6; cdr3_aa: ASSETGGRSPLH
v_call: TRBV10-3; j_call: TRBJ1-5; cdr3_aa: AINGGGSGQPQH
v_call: TRBV19; j_call: TRBJ2-2; cdr3_aa: ASHGLAGGTGELF
v_call: TRBV19; j_call: TRBJ2-7; cdr3_aa: ASSIGTDTYEQY
v_call: TRBV28; j_call: TRBJ1-2; cdr3_aa: ASSFVGGYT
v_call: TRBV19; j_call: TRBJ2-2; cdr3_aa: ASSEQRAGEGTGELF
v_call: TRBV6-5; j_call: TRBJ1-5; cdr3_aa: ASSLTGSIAIATQH
v_call: TRBV28; j_call: TRBJ1-4; cdr3_aa: ASSGGDRGREKLF